One sample yielded the 3 T cell receptor beta chains listed below, sequenced in a study of CD8+CD57+ T cells in acquired aplastic anemia. Researchers used genomic DNA as the template to profile TCR beta VDJ and CDR3. TCRdb processed the reads anew with MiXCR; each CDR3 protein has one entry. The table has 400,000 to 450,000 distinct CDR3 sequences, under 80% seen once. The specimen sequenced was sorted CD4+, CD8+, or CD8+CD57+ T cells (not recorded which) from PBMCs. The receptors come from a human donor in good health, serving as a control.

On this clonotype itself: A much larger clone lies a single base off, so this may be a read error. The chain uses TRBV6-1 and TRBJ1-1; D is unresolved. Germline CDR1 MNHNS, CDR2 SASEGT. The V gene lost 6 bases and the J gene lost 1 base, with 9 bases spanning the gap. CDR3 length: 13 amino acids. Here the CDR3 reads CASRDPPNTEAFF. The CDR3 DNA reads as TGTGCCAGCAGGGACCCCCCGAACACTGAAGCTTTCTTT.

To note about this clonotype: One end of the junction is discordant with germline, which a read error may explain. The chain links TRBV7-2 to TRBJ1-6, with no clear D. The length of the CDR3 is 14 residues. Germline CDR1 reads SGHTA; CDR2 reads FQGNSA. The CDR3 coding sequence is TGTGCCAGCAGCTTAGCCTTGGAAAAAGGGCATCGCCCCTTT. Residues: CASSLALEKGHRPF.

In the case of this clonotype: One end of the junction varies from germline; a read error may be responsible. The chain is built from TRBV24-1 and TRBJ2-7; D not certain. This CDR3 spans 13 amino acids. Germline V gene data show CDR1 as KGHDR and CDR2 as SFDVKD. The CDR3 region has the DNA TGTGCCACTAGTGATTCGGGTTGTTACGAGCAGTACTTC. Translation: CATSDSGCYEQYF.